The TCR beta chain described here comes from a study of blood T cell repertoires in COVID-19. The wider study: Both acute and convalescent COVID-19 samples were obtained from the United States, Italy and Spain.

Profiled with immunoSEQ multiplex PCR; TCRdb holds only in-frame clones, not every one. The repertoire holds approximately 170,000 clones, around four fifths seen once, with under 10% in the top ten. The V and J ends lost 1 base and 7 bases respectively, with 14 bases between them. This CDR3 is 15 amino acids long. The germline V gene encodes CDR1 SGHTA and CDR2 FQGNSA. The specimen was peripheral blood. This TCR derives from a woman in her 70s with COVID-19, enrolled during active disease. J is TRBJ1-5 and V is TRBV7-2, with D possibly matching TRBD1 (5 bases). The CDR3 loop reads CASSLVGGREQPQHF. The CDR3 DNA follows: TGTGCCAGCAGCTTAGTTGGGGGGAGGGAGCAGCCCCAGCATTTT.